This T cell receptor (beta chain) was profiled in a study of blood T cell repertoires in COVID-19. Study as a whole: In each case, the material was cDNA or gDNA derived from T cells, B-cell-depleted T cells, or PBMCs.

In the original analysis: Amplification with reference gene primers provided the estimates of nucleated cell counts. Generated by immunoSEQ multiplex PCR, the TCRdb table keeps only in-frame clones and is missing some. V, J and clone size were drawn from that table, and D and trimming were deduced from the DNA. The sample has more than 300,000 clones; about 83% are singletons. From germline, CDR1 is LNHDA and CDR2 SQIVND (reference sequence). There are 16 residues in the CDR3. V trimming: 7 bases; J trimming: 3 bases; junction bases outside the gene matches: 6. The chain is built from TRBV19 and TRBJ2-3, with TRBD2 matching 14 bases. Sequenced input: peripheral blood. The TCR originated in a woman aged 50 to 60 with acute or convalescent COVID-19. The CDR3: CASTYRLAGGTDTQYF. CDR3 sequence (DNA): TGTGCCAGTACCTATAGACTAGCGGGAGGGACAGATACGCAGTATTTT. Filled out from reference TRBV19 and TRBJ2-3, the complete variable domain reads DGGITQSPKYLFRKEGQNVTLSCEQNLNHDAMYWYRQDPGQGLRLIYYSQIVNDFQKGDIAEGYSVSREKKESFPLTVTSAQKNPTAFYLCASTYRLAGGTDTQYFGPGTRLTVL.